A selection of T cell receptor beta chains follows, all from one sample in a study of T cell changes during pregnancy in multiple sclerosis. TCRdb's table, derived via immunoSEQ multiplex PCR, lists solely in-frame clones and lacks some. The table includes roughly 80,000 clones, about 91% detected once. The source material was peripheral blood, sampled before pregnancy. These receptors were taken from a female donor with multiple sclerosis, enrolled in a pregnancy study. Both conserved end residues are part of each CDR3. Rows give clone size only sometimes, using once, few, many, or a class for an expanded clone.

TRBJ2-2	TRBV7-9	.	CATTGGYTGELFF
TRBJ1-2	TRBV29-1	.	CSVEVSGTPLGGYTF
TRBJ2-3	TRBV6-6	.	CASSYLADTQYF
TRBJ2-1	TRBV9	.	CASSLRLADLNEQFF
TRBJ2-7	TRBV6-6	once	CASSSVGGLWYEQYF
TRBJ1-1	TRBV11-2	.	CASSFWGGNTEAFF
TRBJ1-3	TRBV18	.	CASSPQGGAGNTIYF
TRBJ1-1	TRBV11-2	.	CASSLYGEQAFF
TRBJ1-5	TRBV7-8	.	CASSLARDRVNQPQHF
TRBJ2-3	TRBV30	.	CAWSMTGTSTQYF
TRBJ2-5	TRBV9	.	CASSSTSGGAIQYF
TRBJ2-1	TRBV7-9	.	CASSPDRGSYNEQFF
TRBJ1-1	TRBV15	.	CATSRMTGTGLSSEAFF
TRBJ1-2	TRBV30	few	CAWSAGTGNYGYTF
TRBJ2-5	TRBV5-1	.	CASSLLPGTSGSQETQYF
TRBJ1-1	TRBV9	few	CASSPRQGMNTEAFF
TRBJ1-3	TRBV19	.	CASSMGVYSGNTIYF
TRBJ2-1	TRBV7-8	.	CASSLARLAPNEQFF
TRBJ1-2	TRBV30	.	CAWSAGTGYPSSGVGF
TRBJ2-5	TRBV7-6	.	CASTLGGAYQETQYF
TRBJ1-2	TRBV5-1	.	CASSLGDRAYGYTF
TRBJ2-2	TRBV18	once	CATSGGGNTGELFF
TRBJ2-2	TRBV11-3	.	CASSRTSGATGELFF
TRBJ1-3	TRBV4-1	once	CASSQDPGTGNTIYF
TRBJ1-4	TRBV18	few	CASSLSAGQNEKLFF
TRBJ2-7	TRBV2	.	CASSLGQPYEQYF
TRBJ2-5	TRBV6-5	.	CASSYFLGQKETQYF
TRBJ1-3	TRBV2	.	CASRDSHLFGNTIYF